Described below is a single T cell receptor (beta chain) sequence and its context. Its antigen is as yet unknown. The data originate from a study of CD4+ T cells in melanoma. Findings and limits, study-wide: CD8+ T cell, macrophage and B cell function reportedly correlated with neoantigen-specific CD4+ T cells. In melanoma, neoantigen-specific CD4+ T cells reportedly differed in differentiation state.

Only in-frame clones appear in the TCRdb table, and some are missing; sequencing was by immunoSEQ multiplex PCR. Altogether about 140,000 clones are present, over 90% being singletons, with the ten largest covering 1.5%. Trimming took 2 bases from V and 0 from J; bases not matched to a gene: 8. CDR1 is MNHEY, CDR2 SMNVEV, per germline (reference sequence). The CDR3 sequence is 17 residues long. The clonotype was recovered from a human donor with melanoma. The rearrangement uses TRBV27 and TRBJ2-7, with TRBD2 matching 9 bases. DNA of the CDR3: TGTGCCAGCAGTTTAAGTGTTGAGCGGGGGGTCTCCTACGAGCAGTACTTC. Translation gives CASSLSVERGVSYEQYF.